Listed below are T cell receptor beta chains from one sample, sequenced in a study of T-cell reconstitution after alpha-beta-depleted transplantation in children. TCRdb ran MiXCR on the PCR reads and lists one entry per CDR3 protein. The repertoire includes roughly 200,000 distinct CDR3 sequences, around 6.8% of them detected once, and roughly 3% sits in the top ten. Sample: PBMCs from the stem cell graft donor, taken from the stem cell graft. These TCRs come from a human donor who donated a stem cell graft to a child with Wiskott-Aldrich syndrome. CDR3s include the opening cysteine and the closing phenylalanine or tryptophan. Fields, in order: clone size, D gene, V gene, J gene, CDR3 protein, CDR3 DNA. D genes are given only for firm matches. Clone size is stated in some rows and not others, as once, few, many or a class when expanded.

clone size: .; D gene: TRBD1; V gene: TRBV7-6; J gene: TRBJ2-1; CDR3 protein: CASSHGTGFNEQFF; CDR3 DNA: TGTGCCAGCAGCCATGGGACAGGGTTCAATGAGCAGTTCTTC
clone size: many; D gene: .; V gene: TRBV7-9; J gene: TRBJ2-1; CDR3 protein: CASSLAGKEQFF; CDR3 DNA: TGTGCCAGCAGCTTAGCGGGCAAAGAGCAGTTCTTC
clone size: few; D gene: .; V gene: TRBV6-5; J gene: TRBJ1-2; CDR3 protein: CASSYARYDAYGYTF; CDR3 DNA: TGTGCCAGCAGTTACGCTAGGTACGATGCCTATGGCTACACCTTC
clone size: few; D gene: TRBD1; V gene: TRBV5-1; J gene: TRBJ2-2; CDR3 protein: CASSDRDADTGELFF; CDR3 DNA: TGCGCCAGCTCCGACAGGGATGCGGACACCGGGGAGCTGTTTTTT
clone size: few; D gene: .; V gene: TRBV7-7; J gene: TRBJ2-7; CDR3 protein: CASSPGGGGNYEQYF; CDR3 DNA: TGTGCCAGCAGCCCCGGGGGAGGGGGCAACTACGAGCAGTACTTC
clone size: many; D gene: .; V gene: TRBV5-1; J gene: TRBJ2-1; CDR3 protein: CASSLDGRSYNEQFF; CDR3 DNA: TGCGCCAGCAGCTTGGACGGAAGGTCCTACAATGAGCAGTTCTTC
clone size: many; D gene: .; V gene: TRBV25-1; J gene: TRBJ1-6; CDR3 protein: CASSELADSPLHF; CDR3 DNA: TGTGCCAGCAGTGAACTTGCGGATTCACCCCTCCACTTT
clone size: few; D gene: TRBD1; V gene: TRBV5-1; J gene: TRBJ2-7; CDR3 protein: CASSLGQGASEQYF; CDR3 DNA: TGCGCCAGCAGCTTGGGACAGGGGGCGTCCGAGCAGTACTTC
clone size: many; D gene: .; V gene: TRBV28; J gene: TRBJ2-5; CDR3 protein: CASSFGGLGQETQYF; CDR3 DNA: TGTGCCAGCAGTTTCGGGGGGCTCGGGCAAGAGACCCAGTACTTC
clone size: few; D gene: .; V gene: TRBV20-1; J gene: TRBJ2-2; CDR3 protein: CSARDGGVSNTGELFF; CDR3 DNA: TGCAGTGCTAGAGATGGCGGGGTTTCGAACACCGGGGAGCTGTTTTTT
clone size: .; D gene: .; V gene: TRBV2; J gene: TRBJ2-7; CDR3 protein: CASPRGSLSSYEQYF; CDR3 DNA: TGTGCCAGCCCAAGGGGCAGTCTAAGCTCCTACGAGCAGTACTTC
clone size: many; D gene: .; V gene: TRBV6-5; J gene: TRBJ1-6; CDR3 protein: CASSRGAGNSPLHF; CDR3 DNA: TGTGCCAGCAGCCGGGGGGCGGGCAATTCACCCCTCCACTTT
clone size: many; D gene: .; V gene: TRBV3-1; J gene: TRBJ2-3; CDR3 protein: CASSQDIGTDTQYF; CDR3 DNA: TGTGCCAGCAGCCAAGATATAGGGACAGATACGCAGTATTTT
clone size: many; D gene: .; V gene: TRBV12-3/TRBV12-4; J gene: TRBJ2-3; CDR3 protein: CASSLAGAGLRTDTQYF; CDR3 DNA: TGTGCCAGCAGTTTAGCGGGCGCGGGACTCCGCACAGATACGCAGTATTTT
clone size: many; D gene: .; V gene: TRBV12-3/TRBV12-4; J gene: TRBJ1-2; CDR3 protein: CASSLELRGYGYTF; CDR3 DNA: TGTGCCAGCAGTTTAGAACTCAGAGGCTATGGCTACACCTTC
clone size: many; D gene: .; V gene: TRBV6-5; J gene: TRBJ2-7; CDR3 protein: CASSYSAGNSYEQYF; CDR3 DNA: TGTGCCAGCAGTTACTCCGCCGGGAATAGCTACGAGCAGTACTTC
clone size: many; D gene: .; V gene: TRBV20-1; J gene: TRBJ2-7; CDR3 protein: CSARTGRDEQYF; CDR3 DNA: TGCAGTGCTAGGACAGGGAGGGACGAGCAGTACTTC
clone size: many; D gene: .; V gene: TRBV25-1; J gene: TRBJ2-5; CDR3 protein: CASSDPAGLYQETQYF; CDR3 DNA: TGTGCCAGCAGTGATCCGGCCGGGCTGTACCAAGAGACCCAGTACTTC
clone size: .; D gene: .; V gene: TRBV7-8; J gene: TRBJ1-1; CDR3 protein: CASSDRLGFSGWDTEAFF; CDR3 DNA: TGTGCCAGCAGCGATAGGCTAGGGTTCAGTGGTTGGGACACTGAAGCTTTCTTT
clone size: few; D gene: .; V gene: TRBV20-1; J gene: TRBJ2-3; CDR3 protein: CSARPRLWASTDTQYF; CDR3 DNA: TGCAGTGCTAGACCAAGGCTTTGGGCTAGCACAGATACGCAGTATTTT
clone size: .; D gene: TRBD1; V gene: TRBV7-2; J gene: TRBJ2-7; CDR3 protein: CASSLLTGDSYEQYF; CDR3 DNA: TGTGCCAGCAGCTTACTGACAGGGGACTCCTACGAGCAGTACTTC
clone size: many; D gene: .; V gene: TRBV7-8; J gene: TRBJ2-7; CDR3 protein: CASSFGRSSYEQYF; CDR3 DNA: TGTGCCAGCAGCTTTGGGCGGAGCTCCTACGAGCAGTACTTC
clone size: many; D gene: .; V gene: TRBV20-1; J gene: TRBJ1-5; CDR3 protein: CSAKDREQYSNQPQHF; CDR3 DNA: TGCAGTGCTAAGGATAGAGAGCAATATAGCAATCAGCCCCAGCATTTT
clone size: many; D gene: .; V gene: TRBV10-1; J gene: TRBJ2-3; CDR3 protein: CASSESRSYGGRTDTQYF; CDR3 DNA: TGCGCCAGCAGTGAGTCGAGGAGCTATGGGGGGCGAACAGATACGCAGTATTTT
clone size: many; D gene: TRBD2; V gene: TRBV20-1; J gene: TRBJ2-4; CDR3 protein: CSASAGGRTKNIQYF; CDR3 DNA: TGCAGTGCTAGTGCGGGGGGCAGGACCAAAAACATTCAGTACTTC
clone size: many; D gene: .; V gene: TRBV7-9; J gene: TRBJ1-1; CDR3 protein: CASSLASLNTEAFF; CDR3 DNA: TGTGCCAGCAGCTTAGCGTCCTTGAACACTGAAGCTTTCTTT
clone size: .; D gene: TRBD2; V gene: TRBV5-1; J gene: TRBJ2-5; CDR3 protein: CASSSRLAGGPGETQYF; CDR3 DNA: TGCGCCAGCAGCTCCCGACTAGCGGGAGGGCCAGGAGAGACCCAGTACTTC
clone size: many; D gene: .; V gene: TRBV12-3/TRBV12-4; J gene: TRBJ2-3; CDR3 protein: CASSLGTTDTQYF; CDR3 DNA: TGTGCCAGCAGTCTTGGGACCACAGATACGCAGTATTTT
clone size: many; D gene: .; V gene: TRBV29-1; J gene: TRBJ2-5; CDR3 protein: CSVGAGRGETQYF; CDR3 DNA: TGCAGCGTTGGGGCGGGCCGAGGGGAGACCCAGTACTTC
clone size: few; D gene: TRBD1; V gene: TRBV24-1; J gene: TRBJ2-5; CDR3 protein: CATSESGQGAFETQYF; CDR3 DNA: TGTGCCACCAGTGAATCCGGACAGGGGGCTTTTGAGACCCAGTACTTC
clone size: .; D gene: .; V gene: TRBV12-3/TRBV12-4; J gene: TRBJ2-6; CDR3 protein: CASSLNIGGSGANVLTF; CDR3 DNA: TGTGCCAGCAGTTTAAATATCGGGGGCTCTGGGGCCAACGTCCTGACTTTC
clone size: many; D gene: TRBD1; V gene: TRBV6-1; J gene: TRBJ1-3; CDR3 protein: CASSEMGQGALGNTIYF; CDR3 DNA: TGTGCCAGCAGTGAGATGGGACAGGGGGCGCTTGGAAACACCATATATTTT
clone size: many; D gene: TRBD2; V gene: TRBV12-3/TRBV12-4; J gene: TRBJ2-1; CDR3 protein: CASSFARGGYNEQFF; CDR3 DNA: TGTGCCAGCAGTTTCGCTAGGGGAGGGTACAATGAGCAGTTCTTC
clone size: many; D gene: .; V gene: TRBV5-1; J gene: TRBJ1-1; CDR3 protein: CASSLGGSEGTEAFF; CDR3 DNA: TGCGCCAGCAGCTTGGGAGGCAGTGAGGGGACTGAAGCTTTCTTT
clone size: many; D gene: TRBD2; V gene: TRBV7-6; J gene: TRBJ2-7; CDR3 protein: CASSLGRTSYEQYF; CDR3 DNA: TGTGCCAGCAGCTTAGGCCGGACTAGCTACGAGCAGTACTTC
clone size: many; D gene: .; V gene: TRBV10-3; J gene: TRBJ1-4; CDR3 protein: CAISPGGEKLFF; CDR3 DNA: TGTGCCATCAGCCCCGGAGGTGAAAAACTGTTTTTT
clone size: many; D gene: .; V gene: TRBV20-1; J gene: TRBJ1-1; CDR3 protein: CSARPTVMNTEAFF; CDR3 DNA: TGCAGTGCTAGACCCACAGTAATGAACACTGAAGCTTTCTTT
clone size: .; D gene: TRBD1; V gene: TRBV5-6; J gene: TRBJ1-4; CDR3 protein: CASSHRQGGNEKLFF; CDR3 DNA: TGTGCCAGCAGCCATCGACAGGGAGGGAATGAAAAACTGTTTTTT
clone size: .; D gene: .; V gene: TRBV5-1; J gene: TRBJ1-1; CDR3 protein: CASSFELDSAEAFF; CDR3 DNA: TGCGCCAGCAGCTTCGAACTGGATTCCGCTGAAGCTTTCTTT
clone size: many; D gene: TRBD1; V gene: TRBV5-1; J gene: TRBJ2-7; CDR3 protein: CASSFGDRGTYEQYF; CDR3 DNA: TGCGCCAGCAGCTTTGGGGACAGGGGCACCTACGAGCAGTACTTC